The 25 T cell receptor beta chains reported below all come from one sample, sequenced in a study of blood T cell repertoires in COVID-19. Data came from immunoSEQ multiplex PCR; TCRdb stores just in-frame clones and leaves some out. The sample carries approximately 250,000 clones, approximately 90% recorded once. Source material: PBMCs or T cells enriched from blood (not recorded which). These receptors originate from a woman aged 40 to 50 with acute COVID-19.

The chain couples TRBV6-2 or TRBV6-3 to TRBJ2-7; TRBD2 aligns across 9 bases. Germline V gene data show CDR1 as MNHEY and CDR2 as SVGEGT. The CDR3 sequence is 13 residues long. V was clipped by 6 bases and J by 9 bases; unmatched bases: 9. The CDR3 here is CASSGTSPTGQYF. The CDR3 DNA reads TGTGCCAGCAGCGGGACTAGCCCCACTGGGCAGTACTTC.

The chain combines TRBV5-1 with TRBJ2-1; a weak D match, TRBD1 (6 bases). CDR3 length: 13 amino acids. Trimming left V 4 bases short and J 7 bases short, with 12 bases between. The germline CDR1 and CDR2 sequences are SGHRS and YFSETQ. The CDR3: CASSVQGVNEQFF. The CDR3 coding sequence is TGCGCCAGCAGCGTACAGGGTGTTAATGAGCAGTTCTTC. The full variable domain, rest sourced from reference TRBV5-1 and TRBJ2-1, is KAGVTQTPRYLIKTRGQQVTLSCSPISGHRSVSWYQQTPGQGLQFLFEYFSETQRNKGNFPGRFSGRQFSNSRSEMNVSTLELGDSALYLCASSVQGVNEQFFGPGTRLTVL.

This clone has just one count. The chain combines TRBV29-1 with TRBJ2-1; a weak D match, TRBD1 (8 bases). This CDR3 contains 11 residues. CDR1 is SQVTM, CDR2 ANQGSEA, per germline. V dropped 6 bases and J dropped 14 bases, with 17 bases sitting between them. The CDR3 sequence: CSVGNRGGEFF. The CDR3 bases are TGCAGCGTCGGTAACAGGGGGGGCGAGTTCTTC.

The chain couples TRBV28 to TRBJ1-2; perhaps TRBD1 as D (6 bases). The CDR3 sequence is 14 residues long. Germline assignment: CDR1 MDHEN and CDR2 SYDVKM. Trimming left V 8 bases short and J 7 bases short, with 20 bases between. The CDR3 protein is CASFPRDNFRGYTF. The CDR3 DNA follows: TGTGCCAGCTTCCCACGGGACAACTTTCGTGGCTACACCTTC.

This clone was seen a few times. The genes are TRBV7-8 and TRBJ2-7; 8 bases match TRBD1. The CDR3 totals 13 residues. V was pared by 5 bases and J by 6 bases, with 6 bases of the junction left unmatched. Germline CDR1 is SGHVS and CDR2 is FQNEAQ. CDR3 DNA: TGTGCCAGCAGCCCGGACAGGGTAAGCGAGCAGTACGTC. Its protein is CASSPDRVSEQYV.

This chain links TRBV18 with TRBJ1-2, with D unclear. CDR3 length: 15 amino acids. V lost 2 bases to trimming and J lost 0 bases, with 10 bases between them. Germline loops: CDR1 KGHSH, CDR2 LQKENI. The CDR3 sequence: CASSPTDGTNYGYTF. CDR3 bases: TGTGCCAGCTCACCAACAGACGGCACTAACTATGGCTACACCTTC.

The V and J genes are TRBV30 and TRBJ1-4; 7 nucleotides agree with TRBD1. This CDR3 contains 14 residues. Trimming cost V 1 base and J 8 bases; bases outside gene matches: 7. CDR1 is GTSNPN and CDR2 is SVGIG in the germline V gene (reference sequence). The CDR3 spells CAWSAGSRGEKLFF. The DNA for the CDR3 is TGTGCCTGGAGTGCTGGGTCCAGGGGGGAAAAACTGTTTTTT.

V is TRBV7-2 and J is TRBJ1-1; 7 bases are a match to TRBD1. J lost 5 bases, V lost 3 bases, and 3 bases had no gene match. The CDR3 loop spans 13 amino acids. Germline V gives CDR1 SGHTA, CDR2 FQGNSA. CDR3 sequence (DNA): TGTGCCAGCAGCTTCAGGGGGAGAACTGAAGCTTTCTTT. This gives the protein CASSFRGRTEAFF.

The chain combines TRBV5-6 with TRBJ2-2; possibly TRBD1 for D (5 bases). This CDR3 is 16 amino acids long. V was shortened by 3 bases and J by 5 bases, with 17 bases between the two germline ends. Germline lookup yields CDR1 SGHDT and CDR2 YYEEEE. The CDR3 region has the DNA TGTGCCAGCAGCTCCTGGGGCGCGTATCTGACCGGGGAGCTGTTTTTT. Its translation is CASSSWGAYLTGELFF.

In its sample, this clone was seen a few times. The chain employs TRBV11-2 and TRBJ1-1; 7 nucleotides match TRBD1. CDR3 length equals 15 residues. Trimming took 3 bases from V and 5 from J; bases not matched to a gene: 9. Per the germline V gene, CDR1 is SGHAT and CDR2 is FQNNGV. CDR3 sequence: CASSFPKGAGTEAFF. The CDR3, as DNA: TGTGCCAGCAGCTTTCCGAAGGGGGCGGGAACTGAAGCTTTCTTT. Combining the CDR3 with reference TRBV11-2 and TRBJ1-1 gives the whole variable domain EAGVAQSPRYKIIEKRQSVAFWCNPISGHATLYWYQQILGQGPKLLIQFQNNGVVDDSQLPKDRFSAERLKGVDSTLKIQPAKLEDSAVYLCASSFPKGAGTEAFFGQGTRLTVV.

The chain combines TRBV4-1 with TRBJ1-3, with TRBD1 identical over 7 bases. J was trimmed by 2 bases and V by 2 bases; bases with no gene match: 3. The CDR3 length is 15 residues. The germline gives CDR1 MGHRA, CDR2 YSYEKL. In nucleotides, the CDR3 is TGCGCCAGCAGCCAACATGACAGGGCTGGAAACACCATATATTTT. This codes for CASSQHDRAGNTIYF.

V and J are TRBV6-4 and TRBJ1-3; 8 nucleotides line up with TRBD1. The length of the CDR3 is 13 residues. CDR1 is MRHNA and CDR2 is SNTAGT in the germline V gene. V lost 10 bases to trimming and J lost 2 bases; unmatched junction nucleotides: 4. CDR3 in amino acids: CANGQGPGNTIYF. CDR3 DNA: TGTGCCAATGGACAGGGACCTGGAAACACCATATATTTT.

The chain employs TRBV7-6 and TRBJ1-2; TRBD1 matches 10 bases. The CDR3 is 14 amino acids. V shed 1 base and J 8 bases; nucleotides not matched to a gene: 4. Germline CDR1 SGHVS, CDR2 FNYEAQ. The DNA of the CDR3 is TGTGCCAGCAGCTTAGTTGGGACAGGGGACGGCTACACCTTC. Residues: CASSLVGTGDGYTF.

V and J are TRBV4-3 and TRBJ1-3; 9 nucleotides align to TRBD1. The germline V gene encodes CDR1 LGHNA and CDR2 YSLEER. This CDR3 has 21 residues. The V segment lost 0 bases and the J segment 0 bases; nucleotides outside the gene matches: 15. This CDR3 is CASSQESSPQGAIGSGNTIYF. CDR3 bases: TGCGCCAGCAGCCAAGAGAGTTCCCCACAGGGGGCGATCGGCTCTGGAAACACCATATATTTT.

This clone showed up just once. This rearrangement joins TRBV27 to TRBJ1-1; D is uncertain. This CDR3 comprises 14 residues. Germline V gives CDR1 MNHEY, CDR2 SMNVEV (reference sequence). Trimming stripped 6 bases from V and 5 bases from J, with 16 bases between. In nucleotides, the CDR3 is TGTGCCAGCAGCGCGGACTACCGGAAGACTGAAGCTTTCTTT. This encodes CASSADYRKTEAFF.

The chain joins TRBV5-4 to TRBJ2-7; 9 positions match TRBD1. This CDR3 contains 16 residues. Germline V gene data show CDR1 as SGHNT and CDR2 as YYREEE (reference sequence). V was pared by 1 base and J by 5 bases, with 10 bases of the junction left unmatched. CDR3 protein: CASSLFGTGYGNEQYV. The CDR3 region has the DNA TGTGCCAGCAGCTTGTTCGGGACAGGGTATGGCAACGAGCAGTACGTC.

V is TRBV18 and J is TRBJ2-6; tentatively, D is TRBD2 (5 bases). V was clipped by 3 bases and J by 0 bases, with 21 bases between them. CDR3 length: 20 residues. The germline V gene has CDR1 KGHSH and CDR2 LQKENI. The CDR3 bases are TGTGCCAGCTCACCCCTGGGGAGTGCTTCCAGAGGCTCTGGGGCCAACGTCCTGACTTTC. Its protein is CASSPLGSASRGSGANVLTF.

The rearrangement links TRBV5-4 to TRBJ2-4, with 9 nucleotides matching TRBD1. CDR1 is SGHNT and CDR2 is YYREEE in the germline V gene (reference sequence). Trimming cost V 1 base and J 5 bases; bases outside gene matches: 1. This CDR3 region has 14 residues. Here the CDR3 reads CASSLRTGENIQYF. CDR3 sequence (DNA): TGTGCCAGCAGCTTGAGGACAGGGGAAAACATTCAGTACTTC.

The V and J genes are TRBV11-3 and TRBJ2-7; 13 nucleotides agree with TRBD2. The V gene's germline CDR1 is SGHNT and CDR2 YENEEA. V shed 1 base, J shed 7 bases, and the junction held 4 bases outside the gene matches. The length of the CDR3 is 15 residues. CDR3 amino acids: CASSLGTSGSEEQYV. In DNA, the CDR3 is TGTGCCAGCAGCTTAGGGACTAGCGGGAGTGAAGAGCAGTACGTC.

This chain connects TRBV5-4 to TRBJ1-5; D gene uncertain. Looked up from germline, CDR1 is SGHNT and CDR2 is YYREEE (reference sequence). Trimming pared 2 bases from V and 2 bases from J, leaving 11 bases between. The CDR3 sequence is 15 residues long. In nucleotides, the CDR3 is TGTGCCAGCAGCTTTGACGGGGTCGGCAATCAGCCCCAGCATTTT. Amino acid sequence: CASSFDGVGNQPQHF. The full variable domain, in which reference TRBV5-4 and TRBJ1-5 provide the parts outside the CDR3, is ETGVTQSPTHLIKTRGQQVTLRCSSQSGHNTVSWYQQALGQGPQFIFQYYREEENGRGNFPPRFSGLQFPNYSSELNVNALELDDSALYLCASSFDGVGNQPQHFGDGTRLSIL.

This chain's CDR3 is CASSDSGRKAFF. Written as DNA, the CDR3 is TGTGCCAGCAGCGACAGTGGGAGAAAAGCTTTCTTT. J is TRBJ1-1 and V is TRBV9, with D uncertain. V was shortened by 3 bases and J by 9 bases, with 12 bases between the two germline ends. Germline V gene sequence: CDR1 SGDLS, CDR2 YYNGEE. The CDR3 has 12 amino acids.

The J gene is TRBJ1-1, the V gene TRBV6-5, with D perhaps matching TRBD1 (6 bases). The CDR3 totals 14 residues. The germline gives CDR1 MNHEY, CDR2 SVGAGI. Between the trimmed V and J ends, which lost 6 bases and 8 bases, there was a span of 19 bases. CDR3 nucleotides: TGTGCCAGCAGATCCGGACAGCAAGATAGGGAAGCTTTCTTT. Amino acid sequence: CASRSGQQDREAFF.

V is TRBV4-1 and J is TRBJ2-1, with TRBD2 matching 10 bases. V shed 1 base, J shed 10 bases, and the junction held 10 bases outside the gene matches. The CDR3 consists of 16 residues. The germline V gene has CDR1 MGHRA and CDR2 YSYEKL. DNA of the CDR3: TGCGCCAGCAGCCAAGTTGGGCTAGCGGGAGTTAAGGAGCAGTTCTTC. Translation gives CASSQVGLAGVKEQFF.

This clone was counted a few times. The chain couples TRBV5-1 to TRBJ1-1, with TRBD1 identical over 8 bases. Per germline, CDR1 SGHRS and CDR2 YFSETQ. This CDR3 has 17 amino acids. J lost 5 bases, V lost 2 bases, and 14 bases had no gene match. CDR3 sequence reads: CASSLIPPTGAGTEAFF. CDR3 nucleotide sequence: TGCGCCAGCAGCTTAATACCACCGACAGGGGCCGGAACTGAAGCTTTCTTT.

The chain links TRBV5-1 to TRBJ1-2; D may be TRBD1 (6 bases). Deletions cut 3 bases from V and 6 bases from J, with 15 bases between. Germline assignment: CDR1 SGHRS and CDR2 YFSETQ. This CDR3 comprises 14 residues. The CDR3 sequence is CASSYEQGFDGYTF. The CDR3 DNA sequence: TGCGCCAGCAGCTATGAACAGGGTTTTGATGGCTACACCTTC.